This entry features one TCR beta chain sequence. The CDR3 is 18 residues long. With 2 bases clipped from V and 8 bases from J, the junction kept 18 bases outside the gene matches. Germline values: CDR1 MNHGY, CDR2 SAAAGT. This entry comes from a study of blood T cell repertoires in COVID-19. On the study more broadly: COVID-19 samples collected from the United States, Italy and Spain covered acute and convalescent phases. PBMCs, B-cell-depleted T cells, or T cells provided the cDNA or gDNA that made up the material.

Seattle participants joined during active infection and were tracked over time. Authors' data handling: It was from reference gene primer amplification that nucleated cell counts were estimated. Method: immunoSEQ multiplex PCR; TCRdb's copy keeps in-frame clones and lacks some. V, J and clone size are taken as reported in that table, and D and trimming were inferred from the DNA itself. The data contain 69,000 or so clones, 70% to 85% of them singletons. This sequence was found in a man aged 45-60 years with COVID-19, enrolled during active disease. The sample consisted of peripheral blood. This sequence joins TRBV6-8 and TRBJ1-2; 9 bases are a match to TRBD1. CDR3: CASSYQSTDRGWVAGYTF. The CDR3 DNA follows: TGTGCCAGCAGTTACCAATCCACGGACAGGGGATGGGTAGCAGGCTACACCTTC.